A single T cell receptor beta chain is shown here with its context. The target antigen is unknown. A marrow graft followed busulfan-fludarabine conditioning, with cyclophosphamide on days +3 and +4. This CDR3 has 15 residues. V shed 4 bases and J shed 1 base, with 14 bases lying between them. Germline CDR1 SGDLS, CDR2 YYNGEE. The sample is drawn from a study of T cells after posttransplantation cyclophosphamide. General observations from the study: Donor-recipient repertoire similarity was low at 1-2 months, rising over year one.

Using immunoSEQ multiplex PCR, the repertoire was profiled, and TCRdb retains in-frame clones only, with some absent. The sample yields about 22,000 clones, 86% seen once. The sample consisted of PBMCs, taken after allogeneic stem cell transplant with posttransplant cyclophosphamide. This receptor was identified in a female patient aged 25-40 years who received an allogeneic stem cell transplant from an unrelated donor, was CMV-positive, and had no GVHD. These T cells may partly come from the graft donor. The chain recombines TRBV9 with TRBJ1-1, with D possibly TRBD1 on 6 matching bases. The CDR3 sequence: CASSPMDSSNTEAFF. CDR3 in DNA: TGTGCCAGCAGCCCCATGGACAGCTCGAACACTGAAGCTTTCTTT.